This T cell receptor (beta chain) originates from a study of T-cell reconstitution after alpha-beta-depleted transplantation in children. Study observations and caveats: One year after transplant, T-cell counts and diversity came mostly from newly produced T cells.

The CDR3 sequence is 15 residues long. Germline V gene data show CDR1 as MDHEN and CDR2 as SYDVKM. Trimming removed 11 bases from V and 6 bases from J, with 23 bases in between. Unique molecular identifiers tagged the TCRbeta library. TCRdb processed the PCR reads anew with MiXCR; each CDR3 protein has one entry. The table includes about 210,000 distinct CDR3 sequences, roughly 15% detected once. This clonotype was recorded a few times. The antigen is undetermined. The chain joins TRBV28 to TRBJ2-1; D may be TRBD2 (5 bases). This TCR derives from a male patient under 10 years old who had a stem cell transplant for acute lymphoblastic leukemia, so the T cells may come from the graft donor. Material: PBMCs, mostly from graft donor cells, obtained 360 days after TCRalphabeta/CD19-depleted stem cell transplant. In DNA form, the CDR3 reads TGTGCCGGCCAAAAACAGCTAACTAGGCGCAATGAGCAGTTCTTC. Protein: CAGQKQLTRRNEQFF.